Below, 22 T cell receptor delta chains from the same sample are listed, as sequenced in a study of gamma-delta T cells after stem cell transplantation. TCRdb re-called clones from the RT-PCR reads using CATT. The repertoire holds roughly 1,800 delta-chain clones, about 4.2% seen once, with 9.5% to 15% in the top ten. Source material: gamma-delta T cells. The receptors stem from a human donor. It is not recorded whose cells these are; they may come from a transplant donor.

By sample fraction, this clone is large. This chain connects TRDV2 to TRDJ1, with 8 bases lining up with TRDD3. Germline V gene sequence: CDR1 GEAIGNYY, CDR2 EKD. J gave up 0 bases and V 3 bases, and 11 bases lay outside the gene matches. This CDR3 spans 17 amino acids. Written as DNA, the CDR3 is TGTGCCTGTGACCCCGTACTGGGGGCCGCGTACACCGATAAACTCATCTTT. It encodes CACDPVLGAAYTDKLIF.

This clone qualifies as large. Other DNA variants within this sample encode the same CDR3. The J gene is TRDJ1, the V gene TRDV2, with unresolved D. The CDR3 covers 16 residues. V was shortened by 1 base and J by 1 base, with 15 bases between the two germline ends. CDR1 GEAIGNYY and CDR2 EKD come from the germline V gene. The CDR3 bases are TGTGCCTGTGACACTATGGGTCCTCAGTCCACCGATAAACTCATCTTT. It yields the protein CACDTMGPQSTDKLIF.

Comment on this clone: This may be a read error: a much more frequent sequence differs by one nucleotide. This CDR3 is CACDTIRTGGWDLTDKLIF. Written as DNA, the CDR3 is TGTGCCTGTGACACCATCCGTACTGGGGGATGGGACCTTACCGATAAACTCATCTTT. The J gene is TRDJ1, the V gene TRDV2; 10 bases are a match to TRDD3. Trimming at V came to 0 bases and at J to 2 bases, leaving 14 bases not matched to a gene. This CDR3 comprises 19 residues. Per germline, CDR1 GEAIGNYY and CDR2 EKD.

Points on this clone: A much larger clone differs from this one at a single base, so this may be a read error. The chain combines TRDV2 with TRDJ1; weak D call: TRDD3 (5 bases). Since TCRdb gives no J gene, matching the DNA to germline was used here to assign it. V lost 2 bases and J 0 bases, leaving 12 bases between the germline ends. Germline-derived CDR1 and CDR2 are GEAIGNYY and EKD. This CDR3 region has 15 residues. CDR3 sequence (DNA): TGTGCCTGTGACATTCTGGGAGATAACACCGATAAACTCATCTTT. It is translated as CACDILGDNTDKLIF.

As for this clone: A single base separates this from a much larger clone, so it may be a read error. This same CDR3 is encoded by further DNA sequences in the sample. The V call is TRDV2, the J call TRDJ1; TRDD3 aligns across 7 bases. This CDR3 has 14 residues. The germline V gene encodes CDR1 GEAIGNYY and CDR2 EKD. V lost 3 bases to trimming and J lost 2 bases; unmatched junction nucleotides: 5. For the CDR3, the DNA is TGTGCCTGTGACTCGCTGGGGGGTACCGATAAACTCATCTTT. Translation: CACDSLGGTDKLIF.

The chain joins TRDV2 to TRDJ1, with D possibly being TRDD3 (6 bases). Germline assignment: CDR1 GEAIGNYY and CDR2 EKD. The CDR3 runs to 18 residues. The ends were cut back, 0 bases at V and 3 bases at J, with 22 bases in the middle. The CDR3 DNA reads TGTGCCTGTGACACCCTAGGGGGTGGGGGTAGATTGGCCGATAAACTCATCTTT. Translating it yields CACDTLGGGGRLADKLIF.

By its share, this clone is medium-sized. Other DNA sequences in the same sample also yield this CDR3. J is TRDJ1 and V is TRDV2, with 11 positions matching TRDD3. Germline V gives CDR1 GEAIGNYY, CDR2 EKD. This CDR3 region has 18 residues. V shed 3 bases and J 0 bases; nucleotides not matched to a gene: 11. Here the CDR3 DNA reads TGTGCCTGTGACCCCGTACTGGGGGATAAAGGGTACACCGATAAACTCATCTTT. As protein: CACDPVLGDKGYTDKLIF.

A note on this clone: A much larger clone lies a single base off, so this may be a read error. This chain connects TRDV2 to TRDJ3, with D possibly matching TRDD3 (5 bases). The CDR3 consists of 19 residues. Germline-derived CDR1 and CDR2 are GEAIGNYY and EKD. The CDR3 is CACDTGGSLGSWDARQMFF. CDR3 nucleotides: TGTGCCTGTGACACCGGTGGGTCCCTAGGCTCCTGGGACGCCCGACAGATGTTTTTC.

This clone was counted between two and nine times. The protein in TCRdb stems from a much larger clone and differs at residue 5 from this DNA's translation, likely a read error; here the protein is translated from the DNA. The genes are TRDV2 and TRDJ1; 9 bases match TRDD3. CDR1 is GEAIGNYY and CDR2 is EKD in the germline V gene. CDR3 length: 16 amino acids. With V trimmed by 3 bases and J by 8 bases, 15 bases remained unmatched. Written as DNA, the CDR3 is TGTGCCTGTGACGCCGTCTCTCCGACTGGGGGAAAAAAACTCATCTTT. Its protein is CACDAVSPTGGKKLIF.

This clone was recorded a few times. Since a much larger clone is just one base distant, this may be a read error. Other DNA variants within this sample encode the same CDR3. This chain uses TRDV2 with TRDJ1, with 12 nucleotides matching TRDD3. The CDR3 runs 20 residues. With V trimmed by 0 bases and J by 8 bases, 21 bases remained unmatched. Germline values: CDR1 GEAIGNYY, CDR2 EKD. This chain's CDR3 is CACDTVEAGGYGTRIPKLIF. The DNA for the CDR3 is TGTGCCTGTGACACCGTGGAGGCTGGGGGATACGGAACCCGGATCCCCAAACTCATCTTT.

This clone was seen just once. The CDR3 spells CARDTLLGDMGSPYTDTLIF. DNA of the CDR3: TGTGCCCGTGACACCCTACTGGGGGATATGGGCAGTCCTTACACCGATACACTCATCTTT. The J gene corresponds to TRDJ1; a V gene call is absent; the table's D gene call, TRDD3, was not cross checked with the DNA. This CDR3 is built from 20 residues.

In regard to this clone: This may arise from a read error, as a much more abundant clone is one base away. The chain joins TRDV2 to TRDJ1; D is unresolved. The CDR3 has 14 amino acids. Per germline, CDR1 GEAIGNYY and CDR2 EKD. The CDR3 is CARDTVHYTDKLIF. In DNA form, the CDR3 reads TGTGCCCGTGACACCGTCCATTACACCGATAAACTCATCTTT.

A word on this clone: A clone one base away is much larger, so this may be a read error. The gene calls are TRDV2 and TRDJ1; D gene unclear. Germline CDR1 reads GEAIGNYY; CDR2 reads EKD. The CDR3 has 18 amino acids. Trimming took 1 base from V and 0 from J, leaving 20 bases between them. CDR3 amino acids: CACDTLLEDEKYTDKLIF. The CDR3 DNA reads TGTGCCTGTGACACTCTGCTGGAGGATGAAAAATACACCGATAAACTCATCTTT.

This clone was recorded a few times. With a much larger clone just one base away, this may be a read error. V is TRDV2 and J is TRDJ1, with TRDD3 matching 11 bases. The trim removed 3 bases at V and 3 bases at J, leaving 14 bases unmatched. The germline gives CDR1 GEAIGNYY, CDR2 EKD. This CDR3 comprises 18 residues. The CDR3 coding sequence is TGTGCCTGTGACTTACTGGGGGATATCTCACAGTACGCCGATAAACTCATCTTT. Translated: CACDLLGDISQYADKLIF.

By frequency in the sample, this clone is hyperexpanded. Distinct nucleotide sequences in the sample also encode this CDR3. The rearrangement links TRDV2 to TRDJ1, with D unresolved. The length of the CDR3 is 14 residues. CDR1 and CDR2 from the germline V gene are GEAIGNYY and EKD. Deletions cut 4 bases from V and 3 bases from J, with 14 bases between. CDR3 loop: CACETITLADKLIF. The CDR3 nucleotides are TGTGCCTGTGAAACGATTACTCTGGCCGATAAACTCATCTTT.

V usage is TRDV2 and J usage is TRDJ1; 9 bases line up with TRDD3. The trim removed 1 base at V and 3 bases at J, leaving 23 bases unmatched. Germline loops: CDR1 GEAIGNYY, CDR2 EKD. The CDR3 has 21 amino acids. CDR3 sequence reads: CACDTLLGDTLPVSYADKLIF. In nucleotides, the CDR3 is TGTGCCTGTGACACTCTACTGGGGGACACCTTACCCGTTTCGTACGCCGATAAACTCATCTTT.

Worth noting for this clone: This is likely an artifact of a read error, given a far larger clone one base away. The chain carries TRDV2 and TRDJ1; D may be TRDD3 (5 bases). The J gene, missing from TCRdb, was assigned here through DNA to germline matching. Germline V gene sequence: CDR1 GEAIGNYY, CDR2 EKD. V dropped 2 bases and J dropped 5 bases, with 17 bases sitting between them. The CDR3 runs 15 residues. In DNA, the CDR3 is TGTGCCTGTGACAAACTGGACCGGAAGAAGGATAAACTCATCTTT. Its protein is CACDKLDRKKDKLIF.

This clone turned up a few times. This probably arose from a read error, given a far larger clone one base away. The chain joins TRDV2 to TRDJ1; 8 bases are shared with TRDD3. Germline V gives CDR1 GEAIGNYY, CDR2 EKD. CDR3 length equals 19 residues. The CDR3 region is CACDTISHTGGLYTNKLIF. The CDR3 DNA is TGTGCCTGTGACACAATCTCGCATACTGGGGGCCTGTACACCAATAAACTCATCTTT.

This clone is categorized as large. CDR3: CACDTVAPGGTSWDTRQMFF. The CDR3 region has the DNA TGTGCCTGTGACACCGTCGCTCCCGGGGGAACCTCCTGGGACACCCGACAGATGTTTTTC. V gene TRDV2 combines with J gene TRDJ3; D might be TRDD3 (6 bases). The CDR3 runs 20 residues. V was clipped by 0 bases and J by 0 bases, with 17 bases between them. CDR1 and CDR2 (germline): GEAIGNYY, EKD.

Sample share makes this clone medium-sized. The sample holds other DNA sequences that translate to the same CDR3. This chain links TRDV2 with TRDJ1; 9 nucleotides align to TRDD3. The germline V gene has CDR1 GEAIGNYY and CDR2 EKD. The V gene end was trimmed by 3 bases and the J gene end by 4 bases; junction bases not matched to a gene: 8. The CDR3 contains 15 residues. The CDR3 DNA reads as TGTGCCTGTGACCGGCTGGGGGATCCGGGCGATAAACTCATCTTT. Amino acid sequence: CACDRLGDPGDKLIF.

A remark on this clone: A read error may explain this, as a much larger clone is one base away. The same CDR3 arises from other DNA sequences in this sample as well. V is TRDV2 and J is TRDJ1, with D possibly being TRDD3 (5 bases). The CDR3 extends over 14 amino acids. Germline V gives CDR1 GEAIGNYY, CDR2 EKD. The CDR3 is CACDPLDSTDKLIF. For the CDR3, the DNA is TGTGCCTGTGACCCACTGGACTCCACCGACAAACTCATCTTT.

In its sample, this clone ranks as large (0.1 to 1%). The J gene is TRDJ1, the V gene TRDV2; TRDD3 matches at 12 bases. The CDR3 is 18 amino acids. V shed 1 base, J shed 4 bases, and the junction held 12 bases outside the gene matches. The germline V gene encodes CDR1 GEAIGNYY and CDR2 EKD. The CDR3 sequence: CACDTVTGGYKDHDKLIF. The CDR3 DNA is TGTGCCTGTGACACGGTCACTGGGGGATACAAGGACCACGATAAACTCATCTTT.